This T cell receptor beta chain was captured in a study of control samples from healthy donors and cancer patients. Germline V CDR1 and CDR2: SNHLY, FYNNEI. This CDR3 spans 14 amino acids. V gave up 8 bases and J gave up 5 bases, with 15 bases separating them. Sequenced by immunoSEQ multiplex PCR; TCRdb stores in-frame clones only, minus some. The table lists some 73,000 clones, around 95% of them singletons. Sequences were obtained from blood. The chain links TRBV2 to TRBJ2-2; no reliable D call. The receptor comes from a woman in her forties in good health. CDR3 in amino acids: CASVQPGVTGELFF. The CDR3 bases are TGTGCCAGCGTTCAACCTGGGGTGACCGGGGAGCTGTTTTTT.